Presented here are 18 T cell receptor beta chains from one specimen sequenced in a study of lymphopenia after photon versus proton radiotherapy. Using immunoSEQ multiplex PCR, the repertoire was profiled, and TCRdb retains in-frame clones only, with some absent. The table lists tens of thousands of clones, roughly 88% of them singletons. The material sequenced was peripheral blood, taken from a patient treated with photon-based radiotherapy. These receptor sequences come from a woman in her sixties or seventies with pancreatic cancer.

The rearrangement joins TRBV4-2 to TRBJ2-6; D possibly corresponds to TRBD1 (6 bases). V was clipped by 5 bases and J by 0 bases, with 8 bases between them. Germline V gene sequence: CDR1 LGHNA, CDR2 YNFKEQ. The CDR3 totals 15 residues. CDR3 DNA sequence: TGTGCCAGCAGCAAACAGGGCTCTGGGGCCAACGTCCTGACTTTC. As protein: CASSKQGSGANVLTF.

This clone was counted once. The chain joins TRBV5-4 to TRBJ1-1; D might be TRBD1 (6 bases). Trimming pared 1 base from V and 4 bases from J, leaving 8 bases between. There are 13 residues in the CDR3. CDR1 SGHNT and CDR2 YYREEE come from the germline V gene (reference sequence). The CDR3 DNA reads TGTGCCAGCAGCTTGAAGGGGGGCACTGAAGCTTTCTTT. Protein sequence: CASSLKGGTEAFF. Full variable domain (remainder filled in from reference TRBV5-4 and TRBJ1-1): ETGVTQSPTHLIKTRGQQVTLRCSSQSGHNTVSWYQQALGQGPQFIFQYYREEENGRGNFPPRFSGLQFPNYSSELNVNALELDDSALYLCASSLKGGTEAFFGQGTRLTVV.

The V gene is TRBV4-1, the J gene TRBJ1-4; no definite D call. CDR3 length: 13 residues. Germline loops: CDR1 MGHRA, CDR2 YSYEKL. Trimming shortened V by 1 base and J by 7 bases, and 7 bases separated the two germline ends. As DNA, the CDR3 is TGCGCCAGCAGCCAAGTTTATGGTGAAAAACTGTTTTTT. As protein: CASSQVYGEKLFF.

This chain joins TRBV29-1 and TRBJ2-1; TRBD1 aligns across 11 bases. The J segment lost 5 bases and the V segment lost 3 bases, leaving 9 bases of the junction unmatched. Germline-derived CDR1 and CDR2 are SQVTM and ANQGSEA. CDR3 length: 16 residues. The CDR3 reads CSVEWRPGQGDNEQFF. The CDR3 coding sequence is TGCAGCGTTGAGTGGAGGCCGGGACAGGGGGACAATGAGCAGTTCTTC.

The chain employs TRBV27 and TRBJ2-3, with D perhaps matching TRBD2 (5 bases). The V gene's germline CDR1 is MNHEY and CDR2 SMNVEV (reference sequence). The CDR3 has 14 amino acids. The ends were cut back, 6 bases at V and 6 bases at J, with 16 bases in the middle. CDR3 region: CASRLDFNGDTQYF. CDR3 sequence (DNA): TGTGCCAGCAGACTAGATTTTAATGGGGATACGCAGTATTTT.

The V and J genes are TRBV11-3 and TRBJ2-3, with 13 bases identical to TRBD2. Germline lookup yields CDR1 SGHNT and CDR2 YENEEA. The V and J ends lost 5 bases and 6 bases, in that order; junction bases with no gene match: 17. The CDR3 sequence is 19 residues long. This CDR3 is CASSPGTETSGRALDTQYF. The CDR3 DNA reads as TGTGCCAGCAGCCCTGGGACAGAAACTAGCGGGAGGGCCCTGGATACGCAGTATTTT.

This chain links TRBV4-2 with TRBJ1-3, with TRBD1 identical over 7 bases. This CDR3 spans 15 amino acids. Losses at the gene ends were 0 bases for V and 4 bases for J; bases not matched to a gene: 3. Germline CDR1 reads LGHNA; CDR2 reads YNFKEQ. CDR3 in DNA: TGTGCCAGCAGCCAAGAAGGGGGACAGGGAAACACCATATATTTT. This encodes CASSQEGGQGNTIYF.

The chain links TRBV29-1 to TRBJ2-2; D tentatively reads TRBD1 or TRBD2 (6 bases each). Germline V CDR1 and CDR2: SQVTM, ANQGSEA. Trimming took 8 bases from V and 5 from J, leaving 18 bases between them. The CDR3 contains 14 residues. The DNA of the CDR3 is TGCAGCTTTGTGGGGGGCGCGGGGACCGGGGAGCTGTTTTTT. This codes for CSFVGGAGTGELFF.

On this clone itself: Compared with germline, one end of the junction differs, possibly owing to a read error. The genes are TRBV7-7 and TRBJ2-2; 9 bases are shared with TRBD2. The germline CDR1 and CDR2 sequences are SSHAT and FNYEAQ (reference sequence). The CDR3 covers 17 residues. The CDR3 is CASSLVAGGPVTGELFF. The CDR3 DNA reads TGTGCTAGCAGCTTAGTGGCGGGAGGGCCGGTAACCGGGGAGCTGTTTTTT.

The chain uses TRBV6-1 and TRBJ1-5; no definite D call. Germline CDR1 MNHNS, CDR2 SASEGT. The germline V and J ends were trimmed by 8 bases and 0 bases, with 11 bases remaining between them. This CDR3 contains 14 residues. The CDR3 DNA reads TGTGCCAGCGATTATAGTTCTAGCAATCAGCCCCAGCATTTT. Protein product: CASDYSSSNQPQHF.

Here the CDR3 reads CASSTSLEYEQYF. CDR3 sequence (DNA): TGTGCCAGCAGTACATCGCTAGAGTACGAGCAGTACTTC. This rearrangement joins TRBV27 to TRBJ2-7; no definite D call. The CDR3 consists of 13 residues. CDR1 and CDR2 (germline): MNHEY, SMNVEV (reference sequence). V was cut by 5 bases and J by 4 bases, with 12 bases left in between.

CDR3 protein: CASSFGQGIYYGYTF. Written as DNA, the CDR3 is TGCGCCAGCAGCTTCGGACAGGGAATATACTATGGCTACACCTTC. V gene TRBV5-1 combines with J gene TRBJ1-2, with TRBD1 matching over 8 bases. The CDR3 is made up of 15 amino acids. Germline CDR1 is SGHRS and CDR2 is YFSETQ. Trimming at V came to 2 bases and at J to 3 bases, leaving 6 bases not matched to a gene.

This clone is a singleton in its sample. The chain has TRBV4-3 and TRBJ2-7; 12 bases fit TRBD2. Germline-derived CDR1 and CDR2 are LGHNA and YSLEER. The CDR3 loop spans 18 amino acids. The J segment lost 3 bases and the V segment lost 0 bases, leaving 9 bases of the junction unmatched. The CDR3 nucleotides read TGCGCCAGCAGCCAAGACTCAGGACTAGCGGGACTCGTCTACGAGCAGTACTTC. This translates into CASSQDSGLAGLVYEQYF.

The CDR3 DNA reads as TGTGCCAGCCGGACTACAGATACGCAGTATTTT. Translation: CASRTTDTQYF. The V gene is TRBV2, the J gene TRBJ2-3; D perhaps matches TRBD2 (5 bases). This CDR3 comprises 11 residues. Germline assignment: CDR1 SNHLY and CDR2 FYNNEI. V shed 8 bases and J shed 3 bases, with 6 bases lying between them.

CDR3 residues: CAITGQGTDTQYF. Written as DNA, the CDR3 is TGTGCCATCACCGGACAGGGCACAGATACGCAGTATTTT. The rearrangement links TRBV10-3 to TRBJ2-3; TRBD1 matches 7 bases. The J segment lost 1 base and the V segment lost 7 bases, leaving 2 bases of the junction unmatched. Germline loops: CDR1 ENHRY, CDR2 SYGVKD. CDR3 length equals 13 residues.

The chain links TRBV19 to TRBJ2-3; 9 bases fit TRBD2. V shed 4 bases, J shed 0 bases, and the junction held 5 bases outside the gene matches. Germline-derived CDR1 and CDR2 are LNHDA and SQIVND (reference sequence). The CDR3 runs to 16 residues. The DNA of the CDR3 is TGTGCCAGTAGTACGCTAGCGGGACGAAGCACAGATACGCAGTATTTT. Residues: CASSTLAGRSTDTQYF.

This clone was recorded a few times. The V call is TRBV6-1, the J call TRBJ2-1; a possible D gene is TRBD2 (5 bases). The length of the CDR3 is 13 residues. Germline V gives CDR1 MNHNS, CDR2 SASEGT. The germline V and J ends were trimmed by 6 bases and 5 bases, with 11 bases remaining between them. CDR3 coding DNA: TGTGCCAGCAGCAGATACGGGGACAATGAGCAGTTCTTC. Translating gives CASSRYGDNEQFF.

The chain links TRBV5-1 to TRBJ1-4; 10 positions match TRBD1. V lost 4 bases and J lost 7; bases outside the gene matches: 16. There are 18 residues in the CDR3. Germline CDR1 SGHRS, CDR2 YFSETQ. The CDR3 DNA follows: TGCGCCAGCAGCCAACGGTCCCGGGACAGGGGTTCTGGTGAAAAACTGTTTTTT. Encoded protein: CASSQRSRDRGSGEKLFF.